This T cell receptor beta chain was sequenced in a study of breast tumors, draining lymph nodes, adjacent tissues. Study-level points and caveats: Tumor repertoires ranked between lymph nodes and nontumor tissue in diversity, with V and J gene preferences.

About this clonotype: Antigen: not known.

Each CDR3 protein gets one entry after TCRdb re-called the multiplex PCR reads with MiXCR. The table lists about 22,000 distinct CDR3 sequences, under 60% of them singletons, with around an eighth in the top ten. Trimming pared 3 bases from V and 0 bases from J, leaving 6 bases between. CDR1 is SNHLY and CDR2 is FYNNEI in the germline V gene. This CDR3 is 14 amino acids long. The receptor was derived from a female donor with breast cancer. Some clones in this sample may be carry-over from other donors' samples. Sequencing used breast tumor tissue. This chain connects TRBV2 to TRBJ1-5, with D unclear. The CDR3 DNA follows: TGTGCCAGCAGTGATCTAAGTAGCAATCAGCCCCAGCATTTT. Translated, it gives CASSDLSSNQPQHF.